These 32 T cell receptor beta chains share one sample of origin, sequenced in a study of CD4 T cells in relation to SARS-CoV-2 and coronaviruses (dated by TCRdb to the early 2020s). CD4+ T cells from unexposed donors were collected before the COVID-19 pandemic (2011-2018). After about 10 days of culture, CD4+ T cells were isolated with the EasySep CD4+ T cell isolation kit. Library prep was done by the immunoSEQ multiplex PCR assay. Here the immuneACCESS table is served through TCRdb, limited to in-frame sequences with V and J called. Missing clones are a known gap in these copies; in checked studies unresolved V genes cover under half, and the rest lacks a known reason. This sample comprises 20,000 or so clones, around 75% of them detected only once. The ten most abundant clones make up roughly an eighth of the sample. No antigens are known for them. Sequences were obtained from CD4+ T cells from PBMCs, cultured in vitro. These receptors all come from a human donor in good health.

This rearrangement joins TRBV20-1 to TRBJ2-7, with 9 bases aligning to TRBD1. After removal of 3 bases from V and 3 bases from J, the junction contained 9 bases not matched to a gene. The CDR3 spans 15 residues. Germline V gene data show CDR1 as DFQATT and CDR2 as SNEGSKA (reference sequence). CDR3 loop: CSASSLTGGNYEQYF. In nucleotides, the CDR3 is TGCAGTGCTAGTAGTTTGACAGGGGGAAACTACGAGCAGTACTTC.

This rearrangement joins TRBV20-1 to TRBJ2-3; unclear D gene. There are 11 residues in the CDR3. V shed 7 bases and J shed 5 bases, with 10 bases lying between them. Per germline, CDR1 DFQATT and CDR2 SNEGSKA (reference sequence). For the CDR3, the DNA is TGCAGTGTCCGGCACAGAGATACGCAGTATTTT. Amino acids: CSVRHRDTQYF.

The genes are TRBV19 and TRBJ2-2, with D unclear. V was clipped by 6 bases and J by 7 bases, with 9 bases between them. There are 12 residues in the CDR3. Germline assignment: CDR1 LNHDA and CDR2 SQIVND (reference sequence). The CDR3 coding sequence is TGTGCCAGTAGCCTAGGTGGCGGGGAGCTGTTTTTT. Protein sequence: CASSLGGGELFF.

This chain connects TRBV5-4 to TRBJ1-3; tentative D call: TRBD1 (5 bases). CDR3 size: 16 residues. Between the trimmed V and J ends, which lost 3 bases and 0 bases, there was a span of 13 bases. Per the germline V gene, CDR1 is SGHNT and CDR2 is YYREEE (reference sequence). The CDR3 reads CASSSWGPNSGNTIYF. CDR3 bases: TGTGCCAGCAGCTCTTGGGGCCCTAACTCTGGAAACACCATATATTTT.

This chain links TRBV5-4 with TRBJ1-2; TRBD1 aligns across 7 bases. Germline lookup yields CDR1 SGHNT and CDR2 YYREEE (reference sequence). The CDR3 extends over 16 amino acids. V lost 0 bases and J lost 5; bases outside the gene matches: 10. CDR3 amino acids: CASSLGWTGTPYGYTF. CDR3 in DNA: TGTGCCAGCAGCTTGGGGTGGACAGGAACCCCGTATGGCTACACCTTC.

This sequence joins TRBV30 and TRBJ2-2; no clear D gene. The CDR3 has 13 residues. The germline gives CDR1 GTSNPN, CDR2 SVGIG (reference sequence). Trimming pared 0 bases from V and 4 bases from J, leaving 6 bases between. The CDR3 DNA follows: TGTGCCTGGAGTGTAGGTAGCACCGGGGAGCTGTTTTTT. As protein: CAWSVGSTGELFF.

V is TRBV3-1 (or the pseudogene TRBV3-2) and J is TRBJ2-5, with 7 positions matching TRBD1. The CDR3 has 14 amino acids. Per germline, CDR1 LGHDT and CDR2 YNNKEL (reference sequence). Losses at the gene ends were 7 bases for V and 5 bases for J; bases not matched to a gene: 10. The CDR3, as DNA: TGTGCCAGCACCGATGACAGGGTTAAGGAGACCCAGTACTTC. Translating gives CASTDDRVKETQYF.

This chain uses TRBV27 with TRBJ2-7; 12 nucleotides agree with TRBD1. Germline V gene sequence: CDR1 MNHEY, CDR2 SMNVEV (reference sequence). The CDR3 runs 15 residues. V was pared by 6 bases and J by 4 bases, with 7 bases of the junction left unmatched. CDR3 sequence reads: CASRRGTGGLYEQYF. DNA for the CDR3: TGTGCCAGCAGGCGGGGGACAGGGGGCCTGTACGAGCAGTACTTC.

V gene TRBV5-1 combines with J gene TRBJ1-2, with D perhaps matching TRBD1 (6 bases). The germline V gene encodes CDR1 SGHRS and CDR2 YFSETQ. CDR3 length: 13 amino acids. V was pared by 7 bases and J by 2 bases, with 12 bases between. CDR3 coding DNA: TGCGCCAGCTCCTCGGGGGCGAACTATGGCTACACCTTC. Translating gives CASSSGANYGYTF.

In its sample, this clone was seen a few times. This sequence joins TRBV18 and TRBJ2-2, with 7 bases that match TRBD1. V shed 4 bases and J 7 bases; nucleotides not matched to a gene: 3. CDR3 length equals 13 residues. The germline gives CDR1 KGHSH, CDR2 LQKENI. CDR3 nucleotide sequence: TGTGCCAGCTCACTACAGGGGAACGGGGAGCTGTTTTTT. Translation: CASSLQGNGELFF.

This sequence joins TRBV30 and TRBJ1-5; a possible D gene is TRBD1 (6 bases). Germline loops: CDR1 GTSNPN, CDR2 SVGIG (reference sequence). The CDR3 sequence is 13 residues long. Trimming pared 5 bases from V and 3 bases from J, leaving 11 bases between. The CDR3: CAWGRGTNQPQHF. CDR3 nucleotide sequence: TGTGCCTGGGGCAGGGGAACCAATCAGCCCCAGCATTTT.

The gene calls are TRBV18 and TRBJ1-1; D not certain. This CDR3 comprises 14 residues. The V end was cut by 3 bases, the J end by 8 bases, with 16 bases between. Germline V gene lookup returns CDR1 KGHSH and CDR2 LQKENI. The CDR3 sequence is CASSPPSPTSEAFF. CDR3 DNA: TGTGCCAGCTCACCTCCTTCGCCGACCTCGGAAGCTTTCTTT. Using reference TRBV18 and TRBJ1-1 for the parts outside the CDR3, the full variable domain is NAGVMQNPRHLVRRRGQEARLRCSPMKGHSHVYWYRQLPEEGLKFMVYLQKENIIDESGMPKERFSAEFPKEGPSILRIQQVVRGDSAAYFCASSPPSPTSEAFFGQGTRLTVV.

This clone was seen only a few times. The chain carries TRBV5-1 and TRBJ2-7; D possibly corresponds to TRBD2 (5 bases). Trimming removed 0 bases from V and 6 bases from J, with 10 bases in between. The germline V gene has CDR1 SGHRS and CDR2 YFSETQ. The CDR3 spans 13 residues. The CDR3 DNA sequence: TGCGCCAGCAGCTTGGTGCTCAGCGGCGAGCAGTACTTC. It encodes CASSLVLSGEQYF.

Of note for this clone: Other nucleotide sequences from this sample produce the same CDR3. The genes are TRBV5-1 and TRBJ2-3; D call uncertain. The CDR3 has 16 amino acids. V lost 3 bases and J lost 0, with 14 bases in between. Per germline, CDR1 SGHRS and CDR2 YFSETQ. The CDR3 region has the DNA TGCGCCAGCAGCTCATCCGGCTCTACTAGCACAGATACGCAGTATTTT. Residues: CASSSSGSTSTDTQYF.

The table lists this clone with a count of one. The chain couples TRBV4-1 to TRBJ2-7; D possibly matches TRBD1 or TRBD2 (6 bases each). Looked up from germline, CDR1 is MGHRA and CDR2 is YSYEKL. CDR3 length: 16 amino acids. With 3 bases removed from V and 5 bases from J, the gap between germline ends came to 20 bases. The DNA for the CDR3 is TGCGCCAGCAGCCAGGGTTATGGGACCGGGGGCCACGAGCAGTACTTC. Its translation: CASSQGYGTGGHEQYF.

With respect to this clone: Other nucleotide sequences from this sample produce the same CDR3. This chain connects TRBV10-3 to TRBJ2-7; no definite D call. V dropped 0 bases and J dropped 2 bases, with 5 bases sitting between them. The germline gives CDR1 ENHRY, CDR2 SYGVKD. CDR3 length: 13 residues. CDR3 bases: TGTGCCATCAGTGAGTCCAGCGCCTACGAGCAGTACTTC. The encoded protein is CAISESSAYEQYF.

The rearrangement uses TRBV28 and TRBJ2-3; D is unresolved. The CDR3 length is 12 residues. Germline CDR1 MDHEN, CDR2 SYDVKM. Deletions cut 1 base from V and 4 bases from J, with 3 bases between. CDR3 sequence reads: CASSLYADTQYF. DNA of the CDR3: TGTGCCAGCAGTTTATACGCAGATACGCAGTATTTT.

This sequence joins TRBV3-1 (or the pseudogene TRBV3-2) and TRBJ2-2; TRBD1 matches at 9 bases. Unmatched junction bases numbered 8, after V lost 6 bases and J lost 6 bases. The length of the CDR3 is 15 residues. CDR1 and CDR2 (germline): LGHDT, YNNKEL (reference sequence). As DNA, the CDR3 is TGTGCCAGCAGACGCCGGGACAGGGATGCCGGGGAGCTGTTTTTT. Encoded protein: CASRRRDRDAGELFF.

V usage is TRBV6-4 and J usage is TRBJ2-1, with D perhaps TRBD2 (5 bases). The CDR3 runs 15 residues. V was clipped by 4 bases and J by 4 bases, with 14 bases between them. The germline gives CDR1 MRHNA, CDR2 SNTAGT. CDR3 DNA sequence: TGTGCCAGCAGTGCGGTAGGAGGCTCGTACAATGAGCAGTTCTTC. Amino acid sequence: CASSAVGGSYNEQFF.

In DNA, the CDR3 is TGTGCCACGAGCCCACGGGACAGCTACACAGATACGCAGTATTTT. Protein: CATSPRDSYTDTQYF. The V and J genes are TRBV15 and TRBJ2-3; TRBD1 matches 7 bases. The CDR3 has 15 amino acids. After removal of 9 bases from V and 2 bases from J, the junction contained 11 bases not matched to a gene. Germline V gene sequence: CDR1 LNHNV, CDR2 YYDKDF (reference sequence). The full variable domain, its missing parts supplied by reference TRBV15 and TRBJ2-3, is DAMVIQNPRYQVTQFGKPVTLSCSQTLNHNVMYWYQQKSSQAPKLLFHYYDKDFNNEADTPDNFQSRRPNTSFCFLDIRSPGLGDTAMYLCATSPRDSYTDTQYFGPGTRLTVL.

V usage is TRBV5-1 and J usage is TRBJ2-3, with 8 positions matching TRBD1. The CDR3 length is 16 residues. The V gene end was trimmed by 0 bases and the J gene end by 2 bases; junction bases not matched to a gene: 5. Per the germline V gene, CDR1 is SGHRS and CDR2 is YFSETQ. The CDR3 sequence: CASSLATGGFTDTQYF. The CDR3 DNA reads TGCGCCAGCAGCTTGGCAACAGGGGGATTCACAGATACGCAGTATTTT.

This clone was picked up a small number of times. The rearrangement uses TRBV30 and TRBJ1-6; TRBD1 aligns across 10 bases. Unmatched junction bases numbered 11, after V lost 6 bases and J lost 9 bases. The CDR3 has 15 residues. Germline lookup yields CDR1 GTSNPN and CDR2 SVGIG (reference sequence). The CDR3 loop is CACKPGQGFGSPLHF. As DNA, the CDR3 is TGTGCCTGCAAACCGGGACAGGGGTTCGGTTCACCCCTCCACTTT. Full variable domain (outside the CDR3, taken from reference TRBV30 and TRBJ1-6): SQTIHQWPATLVQPVGSPLSLECTVEGTSNPNLYWYRQAAGRGLQLLFYSVGIGQISSEVPQNLSASRPQDRQFILSSKKLLLSDSGFYLCACKPGQGFGSPLHFGNGTRLTVT.

The gene calls are TRBV23-1 and TRBJ2-3; weak D call: TRBD2 (6 bases). TRBV23-1 qualifies as an ORF whose function is uncertain. Between the trimmed V and J ends, which lost 2 bases and 0 bases, there was a span of 6 bases. This CDR3 region has 14 residues. The CDR3 sequence: CASSQGTSTDTQYF. The CDR3 DNA is TGCGCCAGCAGTCAAGGGACTAGCACAGATACGCAGTATTTT.

The chain uses TRBV2 and TRBJ2-4; D is unclear. Germline CDR1 is SNHLY and CDR2 is FYNNEI. This CDR3 has 14 residues. The V gene lost 4 bases and the J gene lost 3 bases, with 10 bases spanning the gap. The CDR3 DNA reads as TGTGCCAGCAGTGGTCGGCGCGACAAAAACATTCAGTACTTC. Its protein is CASSGRRDKNIQYF.

The rearrangement joins TRBV19 to TRBJ1-5; no firm D call. The CDR3 is made up of 11 amino acids. V lost 1 base, J lost 13 bases, and 8 bases lay in between. In germline, CDR1 is LNHDA, CDR2 SQIVND (reference sequence). CDR3 sequence: CASSIGGHQHF. CDR3 DNA sequence: TGTGCCAGTAGTATAGGAGGTCATCAGCATTTT.

This chain uses TRBV28 with TRBJ2-3; 7 bases fit TRBD1. The CDR3 runs 16 residues. The germline CDR1 and CDR2 sequences are MDHEN and SYDVKM. Unmatched junction bases numbered 13, after V lost 5 bases and J lost 5 bases. The CDR3 reads CASSPAGTVNLDTQYF. CDR3 sequence (DNA): TGTGCCAGCAGTCCCGCCGGGACAGTGAATTTAGATACGCAGTATTTT.

The gene calls are TRBV3-1 (or the pseudogene TRBV3-2) and TRBJ1-1; D possibly corresponds to TRBD1 (5 bases). V lost 6 bases and J lost 1, with 12 bases in between. The CDR3 is 14 amino acids. Germline lookup yields CDR1 LGHDT and CDR2 YNNKEL (reference sequence). CDR3 in amino acids: CASRPGAQNTEAFF. The CDR3 nucleotides read TGTGCCAGCAGGCCCGGGGCGCAGAACACTGAAGCTTTCTTT.

This sequence joins TRBV7-3 and TRBJ2-1; TRBD2 matches at 10 bases. V shed 2 bases and J 3 bases; nucleotides not matched to a gene: 4. CDR3 length: 16 amino acids. CDR1 SGHTA and CDR2 FQGTGA come from the germline V gene. The CDR3: CASSLAASGSYNEQFF. CDR3 sequence (DNA): TGTGCCAGCAGCTTAGCGGCTAGCGGGAGCTACAATGAGCAGTTCTTC.

The genes are TRBV28 and TRBJ1-1; 8 bases are shared with TRBD1. J lost 12 bases, V lost 5 bases, and 17 bases had no gene match. Germline V CDR1 and CDR2: MDHEN, SYDVKM. This CDR3 region has 15 residues. The CDR3 region is CASSLPQGALSWSFF. The CDR3 nucleotides are TGTGCCAGCAGTCTACCCCAGGGGGCGCTTTCGTGGTCTTTCTTT.

The rearrangement links TRBV7-9 to TRBJ1-5, with TRBD1 as a possible D gene (5 bases). Trimming shortened V by 2 bases and J by 1 base, and 12 bases separated the two germline ends. CDR1 and CDR2 from the germline V gene are SEHNR and FQNEAQ (reference sequence). The CDR3 covers 16 residues. This CDR3 is CASSLSGGSSNQPQHF. For the CDR3, the DNA is TGTGCCAGCAGCTTATCGGGGGGTTCGAGCAATCAGCCCCAGCATTTT.

This chain uses TRBV24-1 with TRBJ1-4, with D possibly TRBD1 on 6 matching bases. Trimming took 4 bases from V and 0 from J, leaving 11 bases between them. This CDR3 contains 16 residues. Germline CDR1 KGHDR, CDR2 SFDVKD. This chain's CDR3 is CATSDSTGATNEKLFF. The CDR3 DNA follows: TGTGCCACCAGTGACTCGACAGGTGCAACTAATGAAAAACTGTTTTTT.

This sequence joins TRBV7-6 and TRBJ1-2; D uncertain. V was pared by 4 bases and J by 8 bases, with 20 bases between. CDR3 length: 15 amino acids. Germline CDR1 SGHVS, CDR2 FNYEAQ. CDR3 DNA: TGTGCCAGCAGCTCATACCGACGACGGATGGACGGCTACACCTTC. It encodes CASSSYRRRMDGYTF.